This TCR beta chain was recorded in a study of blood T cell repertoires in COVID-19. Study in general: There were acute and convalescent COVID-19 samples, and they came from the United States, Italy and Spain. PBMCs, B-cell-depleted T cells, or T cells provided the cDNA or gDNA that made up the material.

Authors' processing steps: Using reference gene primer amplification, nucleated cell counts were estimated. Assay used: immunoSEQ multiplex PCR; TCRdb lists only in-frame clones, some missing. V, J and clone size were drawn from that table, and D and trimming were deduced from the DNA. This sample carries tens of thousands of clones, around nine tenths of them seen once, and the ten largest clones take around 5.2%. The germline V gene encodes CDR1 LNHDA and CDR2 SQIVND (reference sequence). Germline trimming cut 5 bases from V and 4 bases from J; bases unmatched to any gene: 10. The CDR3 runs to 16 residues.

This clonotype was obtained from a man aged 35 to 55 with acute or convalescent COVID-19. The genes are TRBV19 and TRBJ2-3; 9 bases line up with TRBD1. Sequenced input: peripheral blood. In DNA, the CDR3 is TGTGCCAGTAGTCCCACGGGACAGGGCTCCGCAGATACGCAGTATTTT. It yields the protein CASSPTGQGSADTQYF.